This T cell receptor beta chain was documented in a study of regulatory T cells in long-lasting Graves disease. CDR1 is LNHDA and CDR2 is SQIVND in the germline V gene (reference sequence). Between the trimmed V and J ends, which lost 3 bases and 8 bases, there was a span of 11 bases. CDR3 length: 13 amino acids. The study, taken as a whole, reports: The study found TRBV28, TRBJ1-2 and TRBJ2-5 favored in persistent disease.

Time point defined: newly diagnosed GD, antithyroid drugs for less than 3 months. Scientists built the TCR library using RNA that was extracted from PBMCs. In building TCR beta libraries, iRepertoire HTBI primers were used together with Arm-PCR of CDR3 regions. MiXCR, applied by TCRdb to the multiplex PCR reads, yields one record per CDR3 protein. The sample contains 350,000 to 500,000 distinct CDR3 sequences, around 13% of which appear only once. About this clonotype itself: Its antigen is not known.

In addition, the sample was reused for a study of T cells in Graves' hyperthyroidism and ophthalmopathy. That work contributes: Each diagnosis drew on symptoms, thyroxine, TRAb, thyroid ultrasound and orbital computed tomography findings. Blood also contained most expanded thyroid clonotypes above 0.001.

The chain uses TRBV19 and TRBJ1-5; no reliable D call. Sequencing used peripheral blood mononuclear cells (PBMCs), obtained at new diagnosis, from a patient treated with antithyroid drugs. This receptor was taken from a woman between 45 and 60 years old with Graves disease. The CDR3: CASSIEGRKPQHF. The CDR3 DNA reads as TGTGCCAGTAGTATTGAGGGTAGGAAGCCCCAGCATTTT.